This T cell receptor beta chain was sequenced in a study of blood T cell repertoires in COVID-19. The wider study: Researchers got acute and convalescent COVID-19 samples from the United States, Italy and Spain. PBMCs, B-cell-depleted T cells, or T cells were the source of the cDNA or gDNA that made up the material.

Some clones are missing from TCRdb's copy, which holds only in-frame ones; the method was immunoSEQ multiplex PCR. The data contain hundreds of thousands of clones, about nine tenths of them singletons. V shed 4 bases, J shed 0 bases, and the junction held 5 bases outside the gene matches. The CDR3 length is 15 residues. The germline gives CDR1 SGHRS, CDR2 YFSETQ. This sequence joins TRBV5-1 and TRBJ1-2, with TRBD1 matching 8 bases. Sequenced input: peripheral blood. The sequence derives from a woman between 25 and 40 years old with active or convalescent COVID-19. In DNA, the CDR3 is TGCGCCAGCAGCACCCAGGGACAGGCTAACTATGGCTACACCTTC. Protein: CASSTQGQANYGYTF. Full variable domain (rest looked up from reference TRBV5-1 and TRBJ1-2): KAGVTQTPRYLIKTRGQQVTLSCSPISGHRSVSWYQQTPGQGLQFLFEYFSETQRNKGNFPGRFSGRQFSNSRSEMNVSTLELGDSALYLCASSTQGQANYGYTFGSGTRLTVV.